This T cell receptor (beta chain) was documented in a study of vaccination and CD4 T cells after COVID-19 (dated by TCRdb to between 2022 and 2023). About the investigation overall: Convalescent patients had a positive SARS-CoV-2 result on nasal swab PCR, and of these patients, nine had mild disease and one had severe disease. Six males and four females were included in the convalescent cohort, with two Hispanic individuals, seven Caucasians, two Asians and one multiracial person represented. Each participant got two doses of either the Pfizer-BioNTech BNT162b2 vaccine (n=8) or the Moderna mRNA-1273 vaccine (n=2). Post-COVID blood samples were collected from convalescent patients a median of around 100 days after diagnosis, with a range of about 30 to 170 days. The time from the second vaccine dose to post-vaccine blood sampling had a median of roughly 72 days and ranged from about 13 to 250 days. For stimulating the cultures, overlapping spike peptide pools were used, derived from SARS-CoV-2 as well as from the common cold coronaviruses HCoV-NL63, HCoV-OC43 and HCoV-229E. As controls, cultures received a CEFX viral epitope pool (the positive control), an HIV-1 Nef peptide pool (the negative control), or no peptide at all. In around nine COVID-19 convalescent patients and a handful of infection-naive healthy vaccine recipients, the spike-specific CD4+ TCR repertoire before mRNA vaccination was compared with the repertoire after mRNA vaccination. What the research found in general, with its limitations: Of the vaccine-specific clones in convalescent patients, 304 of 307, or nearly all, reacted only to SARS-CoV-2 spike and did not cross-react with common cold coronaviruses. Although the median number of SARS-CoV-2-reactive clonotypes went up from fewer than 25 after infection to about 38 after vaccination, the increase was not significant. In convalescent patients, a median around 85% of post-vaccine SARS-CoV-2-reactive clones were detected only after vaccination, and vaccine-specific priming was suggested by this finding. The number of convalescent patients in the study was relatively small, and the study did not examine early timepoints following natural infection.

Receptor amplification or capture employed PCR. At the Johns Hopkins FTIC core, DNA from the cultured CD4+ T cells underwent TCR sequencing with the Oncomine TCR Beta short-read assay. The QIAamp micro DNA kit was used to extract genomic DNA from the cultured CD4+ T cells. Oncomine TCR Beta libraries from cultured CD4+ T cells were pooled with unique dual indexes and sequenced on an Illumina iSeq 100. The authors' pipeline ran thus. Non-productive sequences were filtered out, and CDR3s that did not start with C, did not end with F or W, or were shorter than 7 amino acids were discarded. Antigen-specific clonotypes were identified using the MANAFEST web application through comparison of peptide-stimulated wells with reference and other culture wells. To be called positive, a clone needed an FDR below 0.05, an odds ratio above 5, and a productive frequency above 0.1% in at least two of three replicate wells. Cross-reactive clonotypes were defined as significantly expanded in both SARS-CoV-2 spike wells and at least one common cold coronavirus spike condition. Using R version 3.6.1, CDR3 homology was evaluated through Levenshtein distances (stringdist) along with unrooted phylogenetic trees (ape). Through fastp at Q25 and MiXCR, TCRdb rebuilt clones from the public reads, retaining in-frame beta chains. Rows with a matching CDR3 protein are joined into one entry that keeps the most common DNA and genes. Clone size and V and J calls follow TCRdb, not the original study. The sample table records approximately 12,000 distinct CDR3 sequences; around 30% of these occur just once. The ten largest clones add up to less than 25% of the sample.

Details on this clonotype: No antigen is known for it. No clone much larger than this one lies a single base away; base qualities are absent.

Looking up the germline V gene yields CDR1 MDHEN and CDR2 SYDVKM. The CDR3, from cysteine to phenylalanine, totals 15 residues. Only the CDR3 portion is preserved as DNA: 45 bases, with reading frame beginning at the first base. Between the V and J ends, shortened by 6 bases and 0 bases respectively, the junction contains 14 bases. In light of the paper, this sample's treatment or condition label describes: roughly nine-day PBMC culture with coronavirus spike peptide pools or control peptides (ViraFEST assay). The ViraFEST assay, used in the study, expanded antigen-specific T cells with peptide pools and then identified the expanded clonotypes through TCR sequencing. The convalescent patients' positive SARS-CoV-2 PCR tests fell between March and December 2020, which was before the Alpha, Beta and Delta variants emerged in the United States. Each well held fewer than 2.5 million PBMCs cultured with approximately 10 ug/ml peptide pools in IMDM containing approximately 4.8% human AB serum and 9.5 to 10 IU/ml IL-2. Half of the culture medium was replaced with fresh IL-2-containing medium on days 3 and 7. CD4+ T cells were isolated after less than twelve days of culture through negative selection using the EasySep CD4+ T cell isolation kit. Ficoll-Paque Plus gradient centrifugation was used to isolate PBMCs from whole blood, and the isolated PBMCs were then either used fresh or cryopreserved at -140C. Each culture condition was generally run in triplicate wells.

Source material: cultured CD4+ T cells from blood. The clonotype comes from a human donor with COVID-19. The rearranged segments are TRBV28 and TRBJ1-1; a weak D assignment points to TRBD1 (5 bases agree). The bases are TGTGCCAGCAGGGGGGGGGGTCGGATGAACACTGAAGCTTTCTTT. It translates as CASRGGGRMNTEAFF.